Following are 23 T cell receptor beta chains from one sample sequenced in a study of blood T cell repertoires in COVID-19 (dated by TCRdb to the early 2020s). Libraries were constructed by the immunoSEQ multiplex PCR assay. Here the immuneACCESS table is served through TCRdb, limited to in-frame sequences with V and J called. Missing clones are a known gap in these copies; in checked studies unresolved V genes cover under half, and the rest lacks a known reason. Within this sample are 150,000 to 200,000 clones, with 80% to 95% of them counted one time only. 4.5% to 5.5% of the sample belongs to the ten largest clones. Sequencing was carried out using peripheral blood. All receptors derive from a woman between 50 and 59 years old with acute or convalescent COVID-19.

The CDR3 region has the DNA TGTGCCTGGAGTTCCGGACAAGATACGCAGTATTTT. It specifies CAWSSGQDTQYF. This chain connects TRBV30 to TRBJ2-3; D possibly corresponds to TRBD1 (5 bases). This CDR3 contains 12 residues. V lost 2 bases and J lost 5, with 8 bases in between. Germline CDR1 is GTSNPN and CDR2 is SVGIG (reference sequence).

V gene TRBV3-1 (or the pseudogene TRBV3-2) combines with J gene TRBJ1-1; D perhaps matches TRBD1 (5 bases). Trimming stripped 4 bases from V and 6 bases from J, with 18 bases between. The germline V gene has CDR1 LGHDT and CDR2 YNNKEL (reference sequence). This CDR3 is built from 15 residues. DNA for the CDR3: TGTGCCAGCAGCCTAAGGGGCTCTGGGGCCGCTGAAGCTTTCTTT. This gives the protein CASSLRGSGAAEAFF.

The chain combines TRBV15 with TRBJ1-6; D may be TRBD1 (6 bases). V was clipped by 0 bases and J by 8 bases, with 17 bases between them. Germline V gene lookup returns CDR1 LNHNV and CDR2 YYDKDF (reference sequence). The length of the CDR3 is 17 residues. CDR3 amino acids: CATSRDNGRGADSPLHF. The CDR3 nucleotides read TGTGCCACCAGCAGAGATAACGGTCGGGGGGCGGATTCACCCCTCCACTTT.

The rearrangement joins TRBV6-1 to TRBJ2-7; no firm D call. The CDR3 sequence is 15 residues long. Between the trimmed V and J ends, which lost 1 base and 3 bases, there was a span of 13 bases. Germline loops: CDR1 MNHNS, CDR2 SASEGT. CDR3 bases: TGTGCCAGCAGTGAAGGAACAGCTGCGATCTACGAGCAGTACTTC. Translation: CASSEGTAAIYEQYF.

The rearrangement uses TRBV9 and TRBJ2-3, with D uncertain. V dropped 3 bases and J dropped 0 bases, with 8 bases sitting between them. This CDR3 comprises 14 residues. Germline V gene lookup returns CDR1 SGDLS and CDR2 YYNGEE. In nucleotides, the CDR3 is TGTGCCAGCAGCGCGCGCACTAGCACAGATACGCAGTATTTT. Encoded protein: CASSARTSTDTQYF.

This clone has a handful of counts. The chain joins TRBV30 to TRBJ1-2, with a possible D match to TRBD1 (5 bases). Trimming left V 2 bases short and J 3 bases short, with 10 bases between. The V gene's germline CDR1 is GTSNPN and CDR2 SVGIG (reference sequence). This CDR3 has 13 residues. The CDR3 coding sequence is TGTGCCTGGAGTACGACAGCCCACTATGGCTACACCTTC. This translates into CAWSTTAHYGYTF. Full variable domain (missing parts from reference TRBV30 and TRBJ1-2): SQTIHQWPATLVQPVGSPLSLECTVEGTSNPNLYWYRQAAGRGLQLLFYSVGIGQISSEVPQNLSASRPQDRQFILSSKKLLLSDSGFYLCAWSTTAHYGYTFGSGTRLTVV.

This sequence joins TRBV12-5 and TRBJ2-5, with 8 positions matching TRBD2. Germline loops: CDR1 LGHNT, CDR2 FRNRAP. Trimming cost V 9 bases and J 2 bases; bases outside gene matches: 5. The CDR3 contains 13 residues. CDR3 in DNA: TGTGCTAGCTCGACTAGCGCACAAGAGACCCAGTACTTC. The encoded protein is CASSTSAQETQYF.

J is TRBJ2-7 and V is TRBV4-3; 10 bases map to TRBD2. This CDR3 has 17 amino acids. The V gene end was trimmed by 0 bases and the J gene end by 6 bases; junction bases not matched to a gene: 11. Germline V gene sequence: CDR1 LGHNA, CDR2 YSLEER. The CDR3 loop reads CASSQDASGSFFLEQYF. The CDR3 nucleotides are TGCGCCAGCAGCCAAGATGCTAGCGGGAGCTTTTTTCTCGAGCAGTACTTC.

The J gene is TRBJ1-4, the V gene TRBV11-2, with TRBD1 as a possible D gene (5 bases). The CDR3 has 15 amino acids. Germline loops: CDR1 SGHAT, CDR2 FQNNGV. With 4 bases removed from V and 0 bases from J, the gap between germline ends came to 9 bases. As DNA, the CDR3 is TGTGCCAGCAGCTCGGGCAGGGCAACTAATGAAAAACTGTTTTTT. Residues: CASSSGRATNEKLFF. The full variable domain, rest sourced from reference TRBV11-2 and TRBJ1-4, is EAGVAQSPRYKIIEKRQSVAFWCNPISGHATLYWYQQILGQGPKLLIQFQNNGVVDDSQLPKDRFSAERLKGVDSTLKIQPAKLEDSAVYLCASSSGRATNEKLFFGSGTQLSVL.

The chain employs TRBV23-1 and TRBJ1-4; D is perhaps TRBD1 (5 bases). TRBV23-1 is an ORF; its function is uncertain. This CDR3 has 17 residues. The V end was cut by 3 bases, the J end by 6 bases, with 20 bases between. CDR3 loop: CASSHMRPGTLHEKLFF. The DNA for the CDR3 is TGCGCCAGCAGTCACATGCGACCCGGGACTCTACATGAAAAACTGTTTTTT.

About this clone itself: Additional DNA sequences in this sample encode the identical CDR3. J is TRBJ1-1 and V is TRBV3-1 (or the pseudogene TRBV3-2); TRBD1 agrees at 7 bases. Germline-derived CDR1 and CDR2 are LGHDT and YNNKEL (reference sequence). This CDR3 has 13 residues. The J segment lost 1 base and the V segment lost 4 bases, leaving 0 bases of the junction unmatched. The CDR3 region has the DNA TGTGCCAGCAGCCGACAGGGGAACACTGAAGCTTTCTTT. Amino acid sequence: CASSRQGNTEAFF.

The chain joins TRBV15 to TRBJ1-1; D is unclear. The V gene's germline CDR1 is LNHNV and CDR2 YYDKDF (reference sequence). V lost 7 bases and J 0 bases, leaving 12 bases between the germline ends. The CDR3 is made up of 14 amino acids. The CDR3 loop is CATNLRGMNTEAFF. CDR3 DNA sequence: TGTGCCACCAACCTACGCGGTATGAACACTGAAGCTTTCTTT.

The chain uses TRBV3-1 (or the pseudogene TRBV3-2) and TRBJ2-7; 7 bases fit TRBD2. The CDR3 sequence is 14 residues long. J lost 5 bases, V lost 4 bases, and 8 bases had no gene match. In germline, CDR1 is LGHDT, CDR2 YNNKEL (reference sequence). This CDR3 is CASSPGGRADEQYF. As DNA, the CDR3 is TGTGCCAGCAGCCCTGGGGGGAGGGCGGACGAGCAGTACTTC.

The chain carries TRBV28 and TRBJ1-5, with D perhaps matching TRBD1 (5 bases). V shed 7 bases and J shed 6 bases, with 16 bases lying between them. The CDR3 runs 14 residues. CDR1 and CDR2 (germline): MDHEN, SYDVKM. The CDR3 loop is CASKLGGIVQPQHF. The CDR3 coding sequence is TGTGCCAGCAAGTTGGGGGGGATAGTTCAGCCCCAGCATTTT.

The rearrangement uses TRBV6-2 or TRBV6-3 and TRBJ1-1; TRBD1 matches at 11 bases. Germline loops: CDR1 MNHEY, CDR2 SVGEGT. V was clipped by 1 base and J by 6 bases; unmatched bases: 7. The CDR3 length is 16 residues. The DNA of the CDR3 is TGTGCCAGCAGTTACTTCGGGACAGGGGGGATCGCTGAAGCTTTCTTT. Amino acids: CASSYFGTGGIAEAFF.

As DNA, the CDR3 is TGTGCCAGCAGCTTAGGGGGGTCTGGAAACACCATATATTTT. This gives the protein CASSLGGSGNTIYF. The J gene is TRBJ1-3, the V gene TRBV7-3; possibly TRBD1 for D (5 bases). Deletions cut 2 bases from V and 1 base from J, with 6 bases between. This CDR3 contains 14 residues. Germline CDR1 SGHTA, CDR2 FQGTGA.

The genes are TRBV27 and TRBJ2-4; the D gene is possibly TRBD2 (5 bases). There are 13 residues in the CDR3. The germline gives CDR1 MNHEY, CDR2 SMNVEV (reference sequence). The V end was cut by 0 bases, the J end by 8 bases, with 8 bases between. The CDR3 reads CASSLSNGDIQYF. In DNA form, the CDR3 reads TGTGCCAGCAGTTTATCGAACGGGGACATTCAGTACTTC.

Here the CDR3 reads CASSLPGQGETQYF. The CDR3 DNA reads TGTGCCAGCAGCTTACCGGGACAGGGAGAGACCCAGTACTTC. V and J are TRBV7-9 and TRBJ2-5; 9 bases agree with TRBD1. Unmatched junction bases numbered 2, after V lost 2 bases and J lost 4 bases. The CDR3 loop spans 14 amino acids. CDR1 is SEHNR, CDR2 FQNEAQ, per germline (reference sequence).

The CDR3 nucleotides are TGTGCCAGCAGTGCTGGCGGGGCCGAGCAGTACTTC. Protein: CASSAGGAEQYF. The rearrangement uses TRBV6-6 and TRBJ2-7, with D tentatively TRBD2 (6 bases). The CDR3 totals 12 residues. CDR1 is MNHNY and CDR2 is SVGAGI in the germline V gene (reference sequence). The V gene lost 5 bases and the J gene lost 6 bases, with 11 bases spanning the gap.

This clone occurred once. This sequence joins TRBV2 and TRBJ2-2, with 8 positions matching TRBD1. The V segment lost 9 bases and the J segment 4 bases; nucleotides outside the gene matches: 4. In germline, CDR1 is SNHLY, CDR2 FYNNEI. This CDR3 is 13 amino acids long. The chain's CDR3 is CARTGDTTGELFF. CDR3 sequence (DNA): TGTGCCAGGACAGGGGATACCACCGGGGAGCTGTTTTTT.

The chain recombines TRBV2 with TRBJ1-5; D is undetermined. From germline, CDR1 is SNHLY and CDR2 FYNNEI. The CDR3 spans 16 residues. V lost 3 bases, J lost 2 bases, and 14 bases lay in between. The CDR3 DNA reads TGTGCCAGCAGTGACCTTCCCGGGAAAGGCAATCAGCCCCAGCATTTT. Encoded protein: CASSDLPGKGNQPQHF. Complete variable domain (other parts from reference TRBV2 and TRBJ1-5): EPEVTQTPSHQVTQMGQEVILRCVPISNHLYFYWYRQILGQKVEFLVSFYNNEISEKSEIFDDQFSVERPDGSNFTLKIRSTKLEDSAMYFCASSDLPGKGNQPQHFGDGTRLSIL.

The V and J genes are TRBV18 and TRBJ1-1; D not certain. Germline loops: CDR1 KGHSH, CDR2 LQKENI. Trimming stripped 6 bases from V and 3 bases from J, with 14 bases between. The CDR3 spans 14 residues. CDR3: CASSHSQRDTEAFF. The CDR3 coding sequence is TGTGCCAGCTCCCATAGCCAGCGGGACACTGAAGCTTTCTTT.

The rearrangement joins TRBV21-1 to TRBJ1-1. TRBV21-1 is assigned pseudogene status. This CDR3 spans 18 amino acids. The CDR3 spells CASREGRLGQSGNTEAFF. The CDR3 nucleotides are TGTGCCAGCAGGGAAGGGAGACTAGGCCAGAGCGGGAACACTGAAGCTTTCTTT.